This entry lists 16 T cell receptor beta chains sequenced from one sample in a study of cytomegalovirus exposure and HLA in healthy donors. Use of 60 Vbeta and 13 Jbeta primers characterized the PCR. Repertoires were generated with immunoSEQ multiplex PCR, while TCRdb's copy carries only in-frame clones and drops some. The sample table sets out some 130,000 clones. The sample consisted of PBMCs. The source of these receptors is a woman between 35 and 50 years old in good health and CMV-seropositive.

J is TRBJ1-2 and V is TRBV14; 7 bases line up with TRBD1. This CDR3 has 13 residues. V was clipped by 4 bases and J by 8 bases; unmatched bases: 7. The germline V gene has CDR1 SGHDN and CDR2 FVKESK. The CDR3 reads CASSPKTGVGYTF. The CDR3 bases are TGTGCCAGCAGCCCTAAAACAGGGGTCGGCTACACCTTC.

The V call is TRBV29-1, the J call TRBJ2-5; 7 nucleotides line up with TRBD2. The trim removed 6 bases at V and 1 base at J, leaving 2 bases unmatched. CDR1 SQVTM and CDR2 ANQGSEA come from the germline V gene. The CDR3 is made up of 12 amino acids. The CDR3 is CSVRLAQETQYF. In nucleotides, the CDR3 is TGCAGCGTGAGACTAGCCCAAGAGACCCAGTACTTC. Full variable domain (rest looked up from reference TRBV29-1 and TRBJ2-5): SAVISQKPSRDICQRGTSLTIQCQVDSQVTMMFWYRQQPGQSLTLIATANQGSEATYESGFVIDKFPISRPNLTFSTLTVSNMSPEDSSIYLCSVRLAQETQYFGPGTRLLVL.

The J gene is TRBJ1-2, the V gene TRBV11-2; D uncertain. Germline V gene sequence: CDR1 SGHAT, CDR2 FQNNGV. The CDR3 totals 14 residues. The V end lost 0 bases, the J end lost 2 bases, and 7 bases lay between the germline ends. The DNA for the CDR3 is TGTGCCAGCAGCTTAGACGGCGGAAACTATGGCTACACCTTC. Amino acid sequence: CASSLDGGNYGYTF.

This chain uses TRBV29-1 with TRBJ2-2; possible D gene TRBD2, 6 bases. The V end lost 5 bases, the J end lost 1 base, and 11 bases lay between the germline ends. Looked up from germline, CDR1 is SQVTM and CDR2 is ANQGSEA. The CDR3 is 14 residues long. CDR3: CSVPSRENTGELFF. CDR3 nucleotide sequence: TGCAGCGTTCCGTCGCGGGAGAACACCGGGGAGCTGTTTTTT.

This sequence joins TRBV11-3 and TRBJ2-7, with 9 nucleotides matching TRBD2. CDR3 length: 13 amino acids. With 3 bases clipped from V and 5 bases from J, the junction kept 2 bases outside the gene matches. Germline V gives CDR1 SGHNT, CDR2 YENEEA. CDR3 DNA sequence: TGTGCCAGCAGCTTGGCGGGAGGGGACGAGCAGTACTTC. It is translated as CASSLAGGDEQYF.

This chain joins TRBV10-3 and TRBJ2-7; TRBD1 is a possible D gene (5 bases). Trimming took off 7 bases at V and 2 bases at J, with 18 bases between the two ends. Germline CDR1 and CDR2: ENHRY and SYGVKD. The CDR3 consists of 15 residues. The CDR3: CAITQGQGNPYEQYF. The CDR3 region has the DNA TGTGCCATCACCCAAGGGCAGGGAAATCCCTACGAGCAGTACTTC.

The chain employs TRBV6-5 and TRBJ2-4; D gene unclear. This CDR3 is built from 13 residues. The ends were cut back, 5 bases at V and 8 bases at J, with 13 bases in the middle. Germline-derived CDR1 and CDR2 are MNHEY and SVGAGI. As DNA, the CDR3 is TGTGCCAGCAGTCCGCAAATAAGAGACATTCAGTACTTC. It yields the protein CASSPQIRDIQYF.

The chain combines TRBV5-1 with TRBJ2-3; tentative D call: TRBD2 (5 bases). The CDR3 is made up of 15 amino acids. Looked up from germline, CDR1 is SGHRS and CDR2 is YFSETQ. V lost 1 base to trimming and J lost 0 bases, with 9 bases between them. CDR3 sequence reads: CASSLIGGSTDTQYF. DNA for the CDR3: TGCGCCAGCAGCTTGATTGGCGGGAGCACAGATACGCAGTATTTT.

The chain recombines TRBV11-3 with TRBJ2-1, with 11 bases fitting TRBD1. Germline trimming cut 2 bases from V and 9 bases from J; bases unmatched to any gene: 6. This CDR3 comprises 15 residues. CDR1 and CDR2 (germline): SGHNT, YENEEA. The CDR3 loop is CASSLYGQGAGEQFF. Here the CDR3 DNA reads TGTGCCAGCAGCTTATATGGACAGGGGGCAGGTGAGCAGTTCTTC.

The genes are TRBV7-9 and TRBJ1-1; 7 nucleotides align to TRBD1. CDR1 is SEHNR and CDR2 is FQNEAQ in the germline V gene (reference sequence). The CDR3 runs 12 residues. Trimming cost V 6 bases and J 8 bases; bases outside gene matches: 6. The CDR3, as DNA: TGTGCCAGCAGTTTCATGACAGGGGAAGCTTTCTTT. Protein: CASSFMTGEAFF.

The CDR3 sequence is CASSEAPSLEQFF. The DNA of the CDR3 is TGTGCCAGCAGTGAAGCCCCTTCCCTGGAGCAGTTCTTC. This chain uses TRBV2 with TRBJ2-1; unclear D gene. Trimming removed 0 bases at V and 10 bases at J, with 10 bases between. The CDR3 runs to 13 residues. The germline V gene has CDR1 SNHLY and CDR2 FYNNEI.

J is TRBJ2-1 and V is TRBV11-2; TRBD2 agrees at 10 bases. The length of the CDR3 is 14 residues. J gave up 4 bases and V 6 bases, and 3 bases lay outside the gene matches. Germline V lookup: CDR1 SGHAT, CDR2 FQNNGV. The CDR3 sequence: CASRSTSGYNEQFF. The CDR3 DNA reads TGTGCCAGCAGATCGACTAGCGGGTACAATGAGCAGTTCTTC.

This sequence joins TRBV11-2 and TRBJ2-3, with TRBD2 matching over 7 bases. This CDR3 comprises 16 residues. CDR1 is SGHAT, CDR2 FQNNGV, per germline. Trimming took 5 bases from V and 2 from J; bases not matched to a gene: 10. The CDR3 reads CASSPTWAGATDTQYF. The CDR3 bases are TGTGCCAGCAGCCCTACATGGGCGGGAGCCACAGATACGCAGTATTTT.

This chain links TRBV27 with TRBJ1-1; 7 nucleotides agree with TRBD1. Germline V gene lookup returns CDR1 MNHEY and CDR2 SMNVEV (reference sequence). CDR3 length: 20 amino acids. With 3 bases clipped from V and 0 bases from J, the junction kept 19 bases outside the gene matches. Written as DNA, the CDR3 is TGTGCCAGCAGTTTGAGGCCTTACAGGGGCTTGAGGTACGTGAACACTGAAGCTTTCTTT. It translates to CASSLRPYRGLRYVNTEAFF.

The chain is built from TRBV5-4 and TRBJ2-2, with D possibly being TRBD2 (6 bases). The CDR3 is 17 residues long. Per the germline V gene, CDR1 is SGHNT and CDR2 is YYREEE (reference sequence). V was shortened by 7 bases and J by 0 bases, with 19 bases between the two germline ends. The CDR3: CASPQSWRETNTGELFF. For the CDR3, the DNA is TGTGCCAGCCCTCAGTCTTGGCGGGAAACGAACACCGGGGAGCTGTTTTTT.

This sequence joins TRBV7-3 and TRBJ2-1, with 7 bases aligning to TRBD2. In germline, CDR1 is SGHTA, CDR2 FQGTGA. The length of the CDR3 is 15 residues. V shed 6 bases, J shed 3 bases, and the junction held 8 bases outside the gene matches. The CDR3 protein is CASRPPGTNYNEQFF. In DNA form, the CDR3 reads TGTGCCAGCAGACCTCCCGGGACTAACTACAATGAGCAGTTCTTC. Looking up the rest from reference TRBV7-3 and TRBJ2-1 gives the full variable domain: GAGVSQTPSNKVTEKGKYVELRCDPISGHTALYWYRQSLGQGPEFLIYFQGTGAADDSGLPNDRFFAVRPEGSVSTLKIQRTERGDSAVYLCASRPPGTNYNEQFFGPGTRLTVL.